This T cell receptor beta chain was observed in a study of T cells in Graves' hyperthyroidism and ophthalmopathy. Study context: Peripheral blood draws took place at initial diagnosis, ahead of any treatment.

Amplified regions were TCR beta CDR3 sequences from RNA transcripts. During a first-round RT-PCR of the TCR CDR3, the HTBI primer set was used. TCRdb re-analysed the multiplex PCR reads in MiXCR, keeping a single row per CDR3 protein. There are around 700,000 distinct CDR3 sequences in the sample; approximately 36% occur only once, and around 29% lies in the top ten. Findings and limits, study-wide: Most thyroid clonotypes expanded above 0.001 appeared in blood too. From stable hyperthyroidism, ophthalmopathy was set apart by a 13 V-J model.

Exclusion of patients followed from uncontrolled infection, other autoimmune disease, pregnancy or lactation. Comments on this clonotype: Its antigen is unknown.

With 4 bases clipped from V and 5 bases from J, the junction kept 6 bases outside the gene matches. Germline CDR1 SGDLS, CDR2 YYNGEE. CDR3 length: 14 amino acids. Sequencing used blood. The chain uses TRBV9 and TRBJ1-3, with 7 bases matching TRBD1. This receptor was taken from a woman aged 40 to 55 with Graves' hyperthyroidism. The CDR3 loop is CASSSRDSRNTIYF. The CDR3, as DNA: TGTGCCAGCAGCTCCCGGGACAGTAGAAACACCATATATTTT.